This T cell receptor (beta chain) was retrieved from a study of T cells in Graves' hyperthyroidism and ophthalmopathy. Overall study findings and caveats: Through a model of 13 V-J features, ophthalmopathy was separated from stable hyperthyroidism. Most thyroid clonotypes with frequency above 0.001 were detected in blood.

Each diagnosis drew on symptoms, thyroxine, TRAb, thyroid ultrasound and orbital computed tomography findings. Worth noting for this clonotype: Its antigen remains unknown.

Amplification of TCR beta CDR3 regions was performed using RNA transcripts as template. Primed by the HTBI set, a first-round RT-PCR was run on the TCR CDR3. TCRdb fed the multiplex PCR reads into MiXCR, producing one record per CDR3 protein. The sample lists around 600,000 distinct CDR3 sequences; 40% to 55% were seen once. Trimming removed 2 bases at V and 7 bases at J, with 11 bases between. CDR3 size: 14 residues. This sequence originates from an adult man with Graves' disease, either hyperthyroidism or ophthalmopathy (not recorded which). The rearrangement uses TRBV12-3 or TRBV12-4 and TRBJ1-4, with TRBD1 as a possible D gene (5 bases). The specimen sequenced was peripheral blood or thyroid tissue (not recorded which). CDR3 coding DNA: TGTGCCAGCAGTTTAAGGGGTCTAGGTGAAAAACTGTTTTTT. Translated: CASSLRGLGEKLFF.